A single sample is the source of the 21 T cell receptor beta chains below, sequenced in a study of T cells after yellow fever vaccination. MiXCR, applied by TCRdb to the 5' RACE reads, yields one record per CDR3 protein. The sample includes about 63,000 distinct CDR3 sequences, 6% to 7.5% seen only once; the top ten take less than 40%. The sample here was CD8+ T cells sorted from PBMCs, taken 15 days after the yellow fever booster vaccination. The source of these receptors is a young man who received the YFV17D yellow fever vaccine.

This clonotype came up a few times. The CDR3 bases are TGCAGTGCTAGACCATACTTAGGGACTAGCAGCACCGGGGAGCTGTTTTTT. Its translation: CSARPYLGTSSTGELFF. V is TRBV20-1 and J is TRBJ2-2; 9 bases agree with TRBD2. V dropped 2 bases and J dropped 4; count of bases not matched to a gene: 11. From germline, CDR1 is DFQATT and CDR2 SNEGSKA (reference sequence). This CDR3 region has 17 residues.

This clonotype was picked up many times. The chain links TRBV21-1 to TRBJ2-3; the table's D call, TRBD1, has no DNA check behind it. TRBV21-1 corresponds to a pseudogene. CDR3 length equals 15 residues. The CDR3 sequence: CASSKGPARPDTQYF. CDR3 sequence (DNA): TGTGCCAGCAGCAAAGGACCAGCGCGCCCGGATACGCAGTATTTT.

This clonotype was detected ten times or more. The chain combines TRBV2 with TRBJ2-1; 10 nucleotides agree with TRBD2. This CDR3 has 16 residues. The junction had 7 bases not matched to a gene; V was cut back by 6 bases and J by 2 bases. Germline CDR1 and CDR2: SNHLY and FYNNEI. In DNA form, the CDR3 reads TGTGCCAGCAGGTCGGAGCGGGAGGGCCCCTACAATGAGCAGTTCTTC. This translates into CASRSEREGPYNEQFF.

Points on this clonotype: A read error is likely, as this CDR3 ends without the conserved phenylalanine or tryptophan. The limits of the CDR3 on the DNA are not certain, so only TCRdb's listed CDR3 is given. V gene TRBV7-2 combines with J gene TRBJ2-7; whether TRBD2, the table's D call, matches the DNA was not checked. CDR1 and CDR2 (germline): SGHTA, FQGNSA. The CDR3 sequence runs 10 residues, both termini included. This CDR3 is CAIRSGRDWS.

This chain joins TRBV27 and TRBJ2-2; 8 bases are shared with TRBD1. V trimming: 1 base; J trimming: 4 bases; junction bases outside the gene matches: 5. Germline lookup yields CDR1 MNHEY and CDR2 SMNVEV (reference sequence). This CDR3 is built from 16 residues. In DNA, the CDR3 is TGTGCCAGCAGTTTATTTCCAGGGGGCTTCACCGGGGAGCTGTTTTTT. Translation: CASSLFPGGFTGELFF.

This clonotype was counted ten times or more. Written as DNA, the CDR3 is TGCGCCAGCAGCTTGGAGACAACGAACACCGGGGAGCTGTTTTTT. Its protein product is CASSLETTNTGELFF. The V and J genes are TRBV5-1 and TRBJ2-2; D is ambiguous. V was clipped by 0 bases and J by 0 bases, with 6 bases between them. Germline V gene lookup returns CDR1 SGHRS and CDR2 YFSETQ. The CDR3 is 15 amino acids. The entire variable domain, with the rest obtained from reference TRBV5-1 and TRBJ2-2, is as follows: KAGVTQTPRYLIKTRGQQVTLSCSPISGHRSVSWYQQTPGQGLQFLFEYFSETQRNKGNFPGRFSGRQFSNSRSEMNVSTLELGDSALYLCASSLETTNTGELFFGEGSRLTVL.

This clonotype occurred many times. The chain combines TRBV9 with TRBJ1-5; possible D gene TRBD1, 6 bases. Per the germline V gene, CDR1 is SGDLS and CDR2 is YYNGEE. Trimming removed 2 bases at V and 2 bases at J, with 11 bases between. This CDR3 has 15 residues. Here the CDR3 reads CASSVGTTGNQPQHF. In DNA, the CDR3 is TGTGCCAGCAGCGTGGGGACAACGGGCAATCAGCCCCAGCATTTT.

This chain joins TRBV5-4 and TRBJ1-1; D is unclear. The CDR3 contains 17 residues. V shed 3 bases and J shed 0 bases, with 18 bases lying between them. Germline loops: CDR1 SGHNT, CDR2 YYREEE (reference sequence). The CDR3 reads CASSYGPGWIMNTEAFF. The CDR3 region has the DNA TGTGCCAGCAGCTATGGGCCCGGGTGGATTATGAACACTGAAGCTTTCTTT.

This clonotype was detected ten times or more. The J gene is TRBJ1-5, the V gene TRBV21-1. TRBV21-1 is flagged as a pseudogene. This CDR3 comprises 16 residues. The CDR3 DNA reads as TGTGCCAGCAGCAAAAGTGGGTGGGTTTGCAATCAGCCCCAGCATTTT. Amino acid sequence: CASSKSGWVCNQPQHF.

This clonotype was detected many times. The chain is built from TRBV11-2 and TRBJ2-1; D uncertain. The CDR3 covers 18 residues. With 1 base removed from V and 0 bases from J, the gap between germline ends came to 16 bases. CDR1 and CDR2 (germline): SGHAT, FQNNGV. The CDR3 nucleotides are TGTGCCAGCAGCTTAGTTGTCGACTTGTCGAGCTCCTACAATGAGCAGTTCTTC. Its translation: CASSLVVDLSSSYNEQFF.

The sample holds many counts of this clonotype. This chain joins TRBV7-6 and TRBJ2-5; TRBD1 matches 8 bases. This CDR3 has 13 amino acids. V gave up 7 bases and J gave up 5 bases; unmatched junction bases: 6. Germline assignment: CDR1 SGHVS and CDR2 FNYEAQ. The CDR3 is CASKGQGYETQYF. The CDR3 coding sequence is TGTGCCAGCAAAGGACAGGGCTACGAGACCCAGTACTTC.

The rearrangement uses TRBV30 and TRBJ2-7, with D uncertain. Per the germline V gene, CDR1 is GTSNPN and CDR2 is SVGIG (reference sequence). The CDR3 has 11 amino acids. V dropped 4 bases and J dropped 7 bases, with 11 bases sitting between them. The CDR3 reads CAWTLGKEQYF. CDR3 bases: TGTGCCTGGACGCTAGGAAAGGAGCAGTACTTC.

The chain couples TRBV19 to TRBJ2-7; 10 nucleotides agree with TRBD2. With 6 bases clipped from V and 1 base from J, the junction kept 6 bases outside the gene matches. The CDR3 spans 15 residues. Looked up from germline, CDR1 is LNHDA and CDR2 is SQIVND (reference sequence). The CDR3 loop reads CASSPLAGVSYEQYF. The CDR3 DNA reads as TGTGCCAGTAGCCCCCTAGCGGGAGTATCCTACGAGCAGTACTTC. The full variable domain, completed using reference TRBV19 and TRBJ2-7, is DGGITQSPKYLFRKEGQNVTLSCEQNLNHDAMYWYRQDPGQGLRLIYYSQIVNDFQKGDIAEGYSVSREKKESFPLTVTSAQKNPTAFYLCASSPLAGVSYEQYFGPGTRLTVT.

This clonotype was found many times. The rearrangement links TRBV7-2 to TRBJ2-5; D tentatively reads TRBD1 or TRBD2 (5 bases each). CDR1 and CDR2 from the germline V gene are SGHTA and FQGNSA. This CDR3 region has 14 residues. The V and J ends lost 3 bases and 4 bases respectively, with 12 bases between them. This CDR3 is CASSFLAGGETQYF. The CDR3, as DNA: TGTGCCAGCAGCTTTTTAGCTGGGGGAGAGACCCAGTACTTC.

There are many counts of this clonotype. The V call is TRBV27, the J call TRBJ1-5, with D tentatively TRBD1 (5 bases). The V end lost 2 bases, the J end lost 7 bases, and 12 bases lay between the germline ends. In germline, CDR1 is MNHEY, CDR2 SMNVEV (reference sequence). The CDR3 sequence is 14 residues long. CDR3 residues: CASSLRGEQQPQHF. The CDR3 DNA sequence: TGTGCCAGCAGTTTAAGAGGGGAACAGCAGCCCCAGCATTTT.

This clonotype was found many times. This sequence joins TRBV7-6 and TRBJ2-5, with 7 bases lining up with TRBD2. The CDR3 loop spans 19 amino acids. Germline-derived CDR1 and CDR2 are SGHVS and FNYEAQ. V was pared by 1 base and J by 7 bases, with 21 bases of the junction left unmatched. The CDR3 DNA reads TGTGCCAGCAGCTTAGTATCGGGTTCCTCCAAGAGATGGGAGGGGACCCAGTACTTC. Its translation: CASSLVSGSSKRWEGTQYF.

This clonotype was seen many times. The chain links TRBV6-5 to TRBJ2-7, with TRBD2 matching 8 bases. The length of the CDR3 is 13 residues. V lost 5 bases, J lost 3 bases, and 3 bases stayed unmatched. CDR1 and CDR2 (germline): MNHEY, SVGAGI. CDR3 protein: CASSTSGRYEQYF. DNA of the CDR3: TGTGCCAGCAGTACTAGCGGCCGCTACGAGCAGTACTTC.

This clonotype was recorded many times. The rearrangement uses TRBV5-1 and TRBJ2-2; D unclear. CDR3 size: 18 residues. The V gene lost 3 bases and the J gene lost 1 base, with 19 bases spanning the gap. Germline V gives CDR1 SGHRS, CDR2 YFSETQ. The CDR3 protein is CASSSSTGSEMNTGELFF. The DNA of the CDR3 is TGCGCCAGCAGCTCGTCCACCGGCTCGGAGATGAACACCGGGGAGCTGTTTTTT.

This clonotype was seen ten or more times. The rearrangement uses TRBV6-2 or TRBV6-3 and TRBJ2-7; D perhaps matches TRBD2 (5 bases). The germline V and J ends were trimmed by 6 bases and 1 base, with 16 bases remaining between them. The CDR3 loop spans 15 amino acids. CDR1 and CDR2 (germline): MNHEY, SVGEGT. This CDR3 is CASRVSPLGSYEQYF. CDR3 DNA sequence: TGTGCCAGCAGAGTGTCCCCACTAGGGTCCTACGAGCAGTACTTC.

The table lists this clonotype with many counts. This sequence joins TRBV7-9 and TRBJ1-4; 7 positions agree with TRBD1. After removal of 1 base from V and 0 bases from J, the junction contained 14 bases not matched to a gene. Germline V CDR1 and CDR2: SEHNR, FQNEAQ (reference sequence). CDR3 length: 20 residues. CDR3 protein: CASSLVGGTAVSATNEKLFF. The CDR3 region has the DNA TGTGCCAGCAGCTTAGTAGGCGGGACAGCGGTTTCTGCAACTAATGAAAAACTGTTTTTT. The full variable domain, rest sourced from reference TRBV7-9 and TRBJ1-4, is DTGVSQNPRHKITKRGQNVTFRCDPISEHNRLYWYRQTLGQGPEFLTYFQNEAQLEKSRLLSDRFSAERPKGSFSTLEIQRTEQGDSAMYLCASSLVGGTAVSATNEKLFFGSGTQLSVL.

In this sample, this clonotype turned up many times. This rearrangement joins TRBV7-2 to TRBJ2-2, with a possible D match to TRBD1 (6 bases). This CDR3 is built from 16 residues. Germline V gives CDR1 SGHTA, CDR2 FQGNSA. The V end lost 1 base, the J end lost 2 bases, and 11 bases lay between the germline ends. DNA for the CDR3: TGTGCCAGCAGCTTAGTAGGGGGATACAACACCGGGGAGCTGTTTTTT. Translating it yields CASSLVGGYNTGELFF. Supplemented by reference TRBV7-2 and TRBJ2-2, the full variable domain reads GAGVSQSPSNKVTEKGKDVELRCDPISGHTALYWYRQSLGQGLEFLIYFQGNSAPDKSGLPSDRFSAERTGGSVSTLTIQRTQQEDSAVYLCASSLVGGYNTGELFFGEGSRLTVL.